These T cell receptor beta chains were read from a single sample in a study of blood T cell repertoires in COVID-19. TCRdb's copy holds only in-frame clones and misses some; the assay was immunoSEQ multiplex PCR. Of about 140,000 clones listed, 85% to 90% are singletons. Sequenced input: peripheral blood. Source of these receptors: a woman aged 80 or over with acute or convalescent COVID-19. Each CDR3 is given without its conserved first and last residue. Each record gives: V gene, J gene, CDR3 protein.

>TRBV2|TRBJ1-6
ASSVEGQGPSSYNSPLH
>TRBV3-1/TRBV3-2|TRBJ1-6
ASSQEKGVSSPLH
>TRBV15|TRBJ1-6
ATSRSSGTGGSPLH
>TRBV30|TRBJ2-7
AWSEGLGRARGYEQY
>TRBV18|TRBJ2-3
ASSPTGPGSTDTQY
>TRBV18|TRBJ2-3
ASSPLADSTDTQY
>TRBV14|TRBJ1-4
ASSQGTLAREKLF
>TRBV5-4|TRBJ2-3
ASSFDTSTDTQY
>TRBV29-1|TRBJ2-3
SVEEAGKVTDTQY
>TRBV6-5|TRBJ1-1
ASMGRGTWNTEAF
>TRBV5-6|TRBJ2-2
ASSLDREPPGELF
>TRBV7-2|TRBJ1-5
ASSLEQGGQPQH
>TRBV7-2|TRBJ2-3
ASSGASGGAREQDTQY
>TRBV6-6|TRBJ1-1
ASLHATEAF
>TRBV5-1|TRBJ2-5
ASSLLGLAGGPFGRTQY
>TRBV5-1|TRBJ2-7
ASSLNRGLSYEQY
>TRBV18|TRBJ1-1
ASSPDRHTEAF
>TRBV6-2/TRBV6-3|TRBJ2-2
ASSYYGQGNTGELF
>TRBV18|TRBJ1-1
ASSPQQNTDTEAF
>TRBV7-8|TRBJ2-5
ASSLGFLAGGKETQY
>TRBV7-8|TRBJ1-1
ASSLVYRGTTEAF
>TRBV18|TRBJ2-5
ASSPPSRGPETQY
>TRBV20-1|TRBJ1-4
SASMDRVREKLF
>TRBV5-4|TRBJ1-1
ASSSLGDRERTEAF
>TRBV5-4|TRBJ2-3
ASSLTSPGGTDTQY
>TRBV10-2|TRBJ1-2
ASSESYSSRGNYGYT
>TRBV6-5|TRBJ1-3
ASGGASGNTIY
>TRBV20-1|TRBJ1-2
SASNQLRDGYT
>TRBV5-4|TRBJ1-6
ASSLNLDSLSLH
>TRBV11-1|TRBJ2-1
ASSPWGPYNEQF
>TRBV18|TRBJ1-3
ASSNGQGGTGNTIY
>TRBV2|TRBJ2-1
ANKFGLAGGESYNEQF
>TRBV4-3|TRBJ1-1
ASSQDKQLNTEAF
>TRBV24-1|TRBJ2-3
ATSDQTGVGDTQY
>TRBV20-1|TRBJ2-7
SASSPRGGTKAWGEQY
>TRBV6-2/TRBV6-3|TRBJ1-3
ASSRPTENGNTIY
>TRBV6-5|TRBJ1-2
ASSYTAREANYGYT
>TRBV14|TRBJ2-5
ASSRLAGGQETQY
>TRBV15|TRBJ1-5
ATSISGQGAGQPQH
>TRBV5-8|TRBJ1-2
ASRLDRGQGYT
>TRBV15|TRBJ2-1
ATTPRGTGGNNEQF
>TRBV19|TRBJ1-4
ASSPSGDRGNEKLF
>TRBV7-8|TRBJ2-7
ASSPHGRDNSYEQY
>TRBV5-6|TRBJ1-2
ASSLEGGVRAPYGYT
>TRBV6-6|TRBJ2-5
ASSYSMIGQGETQY
>TRBV10-2|TRBJ2-7
ASSESGGYYEQY
>TRBV19|TRBJ1-5
ASSGTANQPQH
>TRBV7-9|TRBJ1-4
ASSNGQGPDEKLF
>TRBV2|TRBJ1-1
ASSVNRVTEAF
>TRBV11-1|TRBJ1-5
ASSFTRDQPQH
>TRBV6-2/TRBV6-3|TRBJ2-3
ASSSPGQGHGTQY
>TRBV2|TRBJ2-1
ASVGTGVHNEQF
>TRBV5-1|TRBJ1-4
ASSLQGSENEKLF